The clone carrying this T cell receptor beta chain was found a few times. Its antigen is still unknown. The sample is drawn from a study of cytomegalovirus exposure and HLA in healthy donors. Primers: 60 Vbeta forward and 13 Jbeta reverse. Measured with immunoSEQ multiplex PCR; TCRdb has only the in-frame clones, and not every one. The sample comprises about 180,000 clones, more than 80% of which are singletons, and about 2.4% rests with the top ten. Study-wide findings and caveats: Reports described diagnosis of cytomegalovirus status by the classifier as highly specific and sensitive.

The sequenced material came from PBMCs. The TCR sequence derives from a male donor in good health and CMV-seronegative.

The DNA of the CDR3 is TGTGCCAGCAGCTTAGCGGGGGACAGGCTGTTTTTT. Its translation is CASSLAGDRLFF. This chain joins TRBV7-9 and TRBJ1-4; 8 nucleotides line up with TRBD1. The J segment lost 14 bases and the V segment lost 0 bases, leaving 2 bases of the junction unmatched. The germline V gene has CDR1 SEHNR and CDR2 FQNEAQ (reference sequence). The CDR3 consists of 12 residues. The full variable domain, rest sourced from reference TRBV7-9 and TRBJ1-4, is DTGVSQNPRHKITKRGQNVTFRCDPISEHNRLYWYRQTLGQGPEFLTYFQNEAQLEKSRLLSDRFSAERPKGSFSTLEIQRTEQGDSAMYLCASSLAGDRLFFGSGTQLSVL.